The next 22 T cell receptor beta chains were all read from a single sample in a study of blood T cell repertoires in COVID-19. The method was immunoSEQ multiplex PCR; TCRdb's version includes in-frame clones alone and lacks a portion of them. The sample includes 390,000 or so clones, over 80% of them seen just once. The sample taken for sequencing was PBMCs or T cells enriched from blood (not recorded which). These receptors were obtained from a woman aged 50 to 60 who had recovered from COVID-19.

This chain connects TRBV27 to TRBJ1-2; D is unclear. The V gene's germline CDR1 is MNHEY and CDR2 SMNVEV (reference sequence). This CDR3 region has 15 residues. Trimming removed 0 bases at V and 1 base at J, with 9 bases between. The CDR3 sequence is CASSLSVGGNYGYTF. In DNA, the CDR3 is TGTGCCAGCAGTTTATCGGTCGGAGGTAACTATGGCTACACCTTC.

The chain combines TRBV5-1 with TRBJ1-6; maybe TRBD1 (5 bases). Germline V gives CDR1 SGHRS, CDR2 YFSETQ. The V end lost 3 bases, the J end lost 8 bases, and 12 bases lay between the germline ends. The CDR3 runs 14 residues. CDR3 sequence reads: CASSSLGVDSPLHF. DNA of the CDR3: TGCGCCAGCAGCTCTTTAGGGGTTGATTCACCCCTCCACTTT.

The chain couples TRBV19 to TRBJ1-1; D is perhaps TRBD1 (6 bases). V was clipped by 7 bases and J by 4 bases, with 16 bases between them. Germline CDR1 LNHDA, CDR2 SQIVND (reference sequence). The CDR3 sequence is 14 residues long. CDR3 nucleotides: TGTGCCAGTAACCCTGGACAGTTTGGCACTGAAGCTTTCTTT. Translated: CASNPGQFGTEAFF.

The rearrangement joins TRBV12-3 or TRBV12-4 to TRBJ1-1; D uncertain. The V and J ends lost 5 bases and 3 bases respectively, with 10 bases between them. The CDR3 is made up of 13 amino acids. Here the CDR3 DNA reads TGTGCCAGCAGTACTCGGAGGGACACTGAAGCTTTCTTT. Its translation: CASSTRRDTEAFF.

In its sample, this clone was seen once. The V and J genes are TRBV9 and TRBJ2-7; no firm D call. With 3 bases removed from V and 4 bases from J, the gap between germline ends came to 5 bases. The CDR3 is made up of 11 amino acids. Germline V gene sequence: CDR1 SGDLS, CDR2 YYNGEE. The CDR3, as DNA: TGTGCCAGCAGCGGTACATACGAGCAGTACTTC. Translated, it gives CASSGTYEQYF.

J is TRBJ1-2 and V is TRBV3-1 (or the pseudogene TRBV3-2), with a possible D match to TRBD1 (5 bases). The length of the CDR3 is 16 residues. Germline CDR1 LGHDT, CDR2 YNNKEL (reference sequence). Trimming took 3 bases from V and 5 from J, leaving 19 bases between them. The CDR3 sequence is CASSQGTPTWEYGYTF. Here the CDR3 DNA reads TGTGCCAGCAGCCAGGGGACTCCCACGTGGGAGTATGGCTACACCTTC.

J is TRBJ1-5 and V is TRBV7-2, with 7 bases identical to TRBD1. This CDR3 has 16 residues. Germline values: CDR1 SGHTA, CDR2 FQGNSA. The V gene end was trimmed by 1 base and the J gene end by 1 base; junction bases not matched to a gene: 4. The chain's CDR3 is CASSLGQGESNQPQHF. In DNA, the CDR3 is TGTGCCAGCAGCTTAGGGCAGGGGGAGAGCAATCAGCCCCAGCATTTT.

J is TRBJ2-5 and V is TRBV5-4, with D uncertain. V lost 0 bases and J lost 5, with 14 bases in between. The CDR3 is 15 residues long. Germline V CDR1 and CDR2: SGHNT, YYREEE (reference sequence). The CDR3 spells CASSLGALFRETQYF. The DNA of the CDR3 is TGTGCCAGCAGCTTGGGGGCCCTATTTAGGGAGACCCAGTACTTC. Full variable domain (outside the CDR3, taken from reference TRBV5-4 and TRBJ2-5): ETGVTQSPTHLIKTRGQQVTLRCSSQSGHNTVSWYQQALGQGPQFIFQYYREEENGRGNFPPRFSGLQFPNYSSELNVNALELDDSALYLCASSLGALFRETQYFGPGTRLLVL.

This clone was detected ten times or more. The chain recombines TRBV25-1 with TRBJ2-2; possibly TRBD2 for D (5 bases). Deletions cut 5 bases from V and 0 bases from J, with 13 bases between. The CDR3 sequence is 16 residues long. Germline-derived CDR1 and CDR2 are MGHDK and SYGVNS. Here the CDR3 DNA reads TGTGCCAGCAGTCAAACGCGGGCACCGAACACCGGGGAGCTGTTTTTT. Protein product: CASSQTRAPNTGELFF.

The rearrangement uses TRBV9 and TRBJ1-3, with a tentative D call TRBD1 (5 bases). CDR1 and CDR2 from the germline V gene are SGDLS and YYNGEE. The V end lost 4 bases, the J end lost 0 bases, and 14 bases lay between the germline ends. This CDR3 comprises 16 residues. The CDR3 DNA is TGTGCCAGCAGCCTCGACAGCTCGAGCTCTGGAAACACCATATATTTT. Translating gives CASSLDSSSSGNTIYF.

The V call is TRBV23-1, the J call TRBJ2-7; weak D call: TRBD1 (5 bases). TRBV23-1 belongs to the ORF category, with a function that is uncertain. The V end lost 5 bases, the J end lost 2 bases, and 10 bases lay between the germline ends. The CDR3 is 13 amino acids. CDR3 sequence reads: CASSAKGTYEQYF. CDR3 sequence (DNA): TGCGCCAGCAGTGCCAAGGGGACCTACGAGCAGTACTTC.

The V and J genes are TRBV27 and TRBJ2-2, with a weak D call TRBD2 (5 bases). This CDR3 spans 16 amino acids. In germline, CDR1 is MNHEY, CDR2 SMNVEV (reference sequence). Trimming left V 3 bases short and J 4 bases short, with 15 bases between. In DNA, the CDR3 is TGTGCCAGCAGTTTTTTGGCGGCAGGAGGCACCGGGGAGCTGTTTTTT. Amino acids: CASSFLAAGGTGELFF.

V usage is TRBV29-1 and J usage is TRBJ2-5, with 9 bases that match TRBD2. V trimming: 6 bases; J trimming: 5 bases; junction bases outside the gene matches: 7. Looked up from germline, CDR1 is SQVTM and CDR2 is ANQGSEA. This CDR3 contains 13 residues. CDR3 DNA sequence: TGCAGCGTGAGCCTAGCGGGACAGGAGACCCAGTACTTC. Translating it yields CSVSLAGQETQYF.

The chain recombines TRBV27 with TRBJ2-2; D is possibly TRBD1 (5 bases). With 1 base removed from V and 0 bases from J, the gap between germline ends came to 12 bases. This CDR3 is 17 amino acids long. CDR1 is MNHEY, CDR2 SMNVEV, per germline (reference sequence). The CDR3 sequence is CASSLFAQGPNTGELFF. CDR3 nucleotides: TGTGCCAGCAGTTTATTTGCGCAGGGTCCGAACACCGGGGAGCTGTTTTTT.

In nucleotides, the CDR3 is TGCAGTGCTAGTAGGGGTCAGAATAATTCACCCCTCCACTTT. Protein: CSASRGQNNSPLHF. V gene TRBV20-1 combines with J gene TRBJ1-6; a possible D gene is TRBD1 (5 bases). This CDR3 is 14 amino acids long. Trimming took off 3 bases at V and 5 bases at J, with 11 bases between the two ends. Germline loops: CDR1 DFQATT, CDR2 SNEGSKA (reference sequence).

The chain links TRBV7-3 to TRBJ2-5; 9 bases are a match to TRBD2. The CDR3 loop spans 16 amino acids. Germline lookup yields CDR1 SGHTA and CDR2 FQGTGA. Trimming removed 4 bases from V and 5 bases from J; junction bases left unmatched: 11. The CDR3 bases are TGTGCCAGCAGCTGGGGTAGGGCTAGCGGGGCCGAGACCCAGTACTTC. Amino acid sequence: CASSWGRASGAETQYF.

V and J are TRBV10-3 and TRBJ2-1; D uncertain. Germline values: CDR1 ENHRY, CDR2 SYGVKD. V was trimmed by 3 bases and J by 6 bases, leaving 12 bases between them. This CDR3 is built from 14 residues. The CDR3 loop is CAISEFVEINEQFF. As DNA, the CDR3 is TGTGCCATCAGTGAATTTGTAGAAATCAATGAGCAGTTCTTC.

The V gene is TRBV28, the J gene TRBJ2-7; D ambiguous. CDR1 and CDR2 (germline): MDHEN, SYDVKM. Trimming pared 10 bases from V and 2 bases from J, leaving 18 bases between. This CDR3 has 14 residues. As DNA, the CDR3 is TGTGCCACCGGTGAACAGCCGAATGCCTACGAGCAGTACTTC. Its translation: CATGEQPNAYEQYF.

This sequence joins TRBV6-6 and TRBJ2-3; D possibly corresponds to TRBD1 (5 bases). This CDR3 comprises 16 residues. The V gene lost 4 bases and the J gene lost 2 bases, with 16 bases spanning the gap. CDR1 and CDR2 (germline): MNHNY, SVGAGI (reference sequence). The CDR3 reads CASSSQAPVNTDTQYF. Here the CDR3 DNA reads TGTGCCAGCAGTTCACAGGCTCCCGTTAACACAGATACGCAGTATTTT.

This rearrangement joins TRBV2 to TRBJ1-2; D call uncertain. The ends were cut back, 10 bases at V and 3 bases at J, with 12 bases in the middle. CDR1 SNHLY and CDR2 FYNNEI come from the germline V gene. CDR3 length: 12 amino acids. The chain's CDR3 is CATSPGDYGYTF. Written as DNA, the CDR3 is TGTGCCACCTCCCCCGGGGACTATGGCTACACCTTC.

This chain uses TRBV7-2 with TRBJ2-7; 8 bases align to TRBD1. The V gene's germline CDR1 is SGHTA and CDR2 FQGNSA. V gave up 5 bases and J gave up 0 bases; unmatched junction bases: 6. There are 15 residues in the CDR3. CDR3 coding DNA: TGTGCCAGCAGCCCCGGACAGGGTTTCTCCTACGAGCAGTACTTC. Translation gives CASSPGQGFSYEQYF.

V is TRBV9 and J is TRBJ1-2; TRBD1 is a possible D gene (6 bases). Germline CDR1 is SGDLS and CDR2 is YYNGEE. The ends were cut back, 6 bases at V and 2 bases at J, with 32 bases in the middle. There are 20 residues in the CDR3. The CDR3 sequence is CASTRWLAGGLSPGNYGYTF. The CDR3 DNA follows: TGTGCCAGCACCCGATGGTTGGCCGGGGGGCTCTCGCCAGGCAACTATGGCTACACCTTC.